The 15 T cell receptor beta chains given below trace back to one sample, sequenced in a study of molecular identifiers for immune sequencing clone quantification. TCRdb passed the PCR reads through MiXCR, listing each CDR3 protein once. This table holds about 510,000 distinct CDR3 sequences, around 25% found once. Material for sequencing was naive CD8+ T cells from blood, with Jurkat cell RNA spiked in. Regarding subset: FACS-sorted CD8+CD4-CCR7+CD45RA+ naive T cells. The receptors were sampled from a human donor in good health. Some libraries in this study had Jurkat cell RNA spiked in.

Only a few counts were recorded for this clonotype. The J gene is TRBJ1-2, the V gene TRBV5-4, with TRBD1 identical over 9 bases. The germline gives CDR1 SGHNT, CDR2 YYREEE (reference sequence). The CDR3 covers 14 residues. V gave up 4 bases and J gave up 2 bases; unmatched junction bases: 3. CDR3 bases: TGTGCCAGCAGCATCGGGACAGGGAACTATGGCTACACCTTC. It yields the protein CASSIGTGNYGYTF.

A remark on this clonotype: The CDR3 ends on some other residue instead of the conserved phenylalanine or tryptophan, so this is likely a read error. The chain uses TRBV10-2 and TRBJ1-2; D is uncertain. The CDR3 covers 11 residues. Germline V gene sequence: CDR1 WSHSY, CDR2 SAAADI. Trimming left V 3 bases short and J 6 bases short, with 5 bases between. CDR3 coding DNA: TGCGCCAGCAGTGAAGGGCATGGCTACACCTAC. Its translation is CASSEGHGYTY.

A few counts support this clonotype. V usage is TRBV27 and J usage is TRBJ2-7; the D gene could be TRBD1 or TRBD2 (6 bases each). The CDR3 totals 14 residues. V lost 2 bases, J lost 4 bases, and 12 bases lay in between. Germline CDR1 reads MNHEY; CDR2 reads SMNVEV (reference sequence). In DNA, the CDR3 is TGTGCCAGCAGTTTAGCGGAAGGGGGGTACGAGCAGTACTTC. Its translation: CASSLAEGGYEQYF.

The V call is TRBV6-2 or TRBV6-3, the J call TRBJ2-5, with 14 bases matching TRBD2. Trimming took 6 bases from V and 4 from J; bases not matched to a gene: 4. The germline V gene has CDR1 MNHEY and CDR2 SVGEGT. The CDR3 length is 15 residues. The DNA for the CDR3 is TGTGCCAGCAGCCGACTAGCGGGGGGGCTAGAGACCCAGTACTTC. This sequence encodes CASSRLAGGLETQYF.

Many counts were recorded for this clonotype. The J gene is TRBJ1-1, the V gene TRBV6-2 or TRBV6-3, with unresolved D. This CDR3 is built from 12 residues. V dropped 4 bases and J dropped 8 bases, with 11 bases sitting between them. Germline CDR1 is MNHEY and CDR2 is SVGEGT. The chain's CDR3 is CASSSQPPEAFF. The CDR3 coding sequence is TGTGCCAGCAGTTCACAGCCCCCCGAAGCTTTCTTT.

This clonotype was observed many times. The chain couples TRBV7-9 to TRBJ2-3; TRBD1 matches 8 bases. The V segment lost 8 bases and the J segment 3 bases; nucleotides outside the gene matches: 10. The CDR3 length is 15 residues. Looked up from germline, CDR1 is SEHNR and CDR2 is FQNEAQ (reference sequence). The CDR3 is CASSTGTGATDTQYF. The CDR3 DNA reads TGTGCCAGCTCCACCGGGACAGGCGCTACAGATACGCAGTATTTT.

The CDR3 region has the DNA TGTGCCAGCGGCCCCAGCGGTAGCGGGGGAGATACGCAGTATTTT. This gives the protein CASGPSGSGGDTQYF. The V and J genes are TRBV9 and TRBJ2-3; 9 bases match TRBD2. Germline V gives CDR1 SGDLS, CDR2 YYNGEE. The CDR3 contains 15 residues. V lost 7 bases, J lost 5 bases, and 11 bases stayed unmatched.

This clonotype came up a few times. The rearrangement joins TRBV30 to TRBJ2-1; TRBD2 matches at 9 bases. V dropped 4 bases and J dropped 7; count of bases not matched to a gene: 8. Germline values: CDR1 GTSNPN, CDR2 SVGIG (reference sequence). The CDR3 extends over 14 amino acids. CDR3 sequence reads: CAWNWLAGENEQFF. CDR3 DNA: TGTGCCTGGAACTGGTTAGCGGGGGAAAATGAGCAGTTCTTC. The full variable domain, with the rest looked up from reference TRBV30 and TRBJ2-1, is SQTIHQWPATLVQPVGSPLSLECTVEGTSNPNLYWYRQAAGRGLQLLFYSVGIGQISSEVPQNLSASRPQDRQFILSSKKLLLSDSGFYLCAWNWLAGENEQFFGPGTRLTVL.

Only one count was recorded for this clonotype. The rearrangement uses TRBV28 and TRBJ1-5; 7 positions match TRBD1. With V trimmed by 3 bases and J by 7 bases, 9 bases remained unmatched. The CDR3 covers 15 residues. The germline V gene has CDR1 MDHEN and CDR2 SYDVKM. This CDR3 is CASSFFSRGGQPQHF. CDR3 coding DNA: TGTGCCAGCAGTTTTTTCTCCAGGGGGGGGCAGCCCCAGCATTTT.

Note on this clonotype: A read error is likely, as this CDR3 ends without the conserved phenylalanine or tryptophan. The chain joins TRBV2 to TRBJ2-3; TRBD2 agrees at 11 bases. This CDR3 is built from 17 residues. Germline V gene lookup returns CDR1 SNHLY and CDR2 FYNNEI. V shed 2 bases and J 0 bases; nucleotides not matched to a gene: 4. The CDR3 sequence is CASSETRLAGSTDTQYL. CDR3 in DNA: TGTGCCAGCAGTGAAACGAGACTAGCGGGAAGCACAGATACGCAGTATCTT.

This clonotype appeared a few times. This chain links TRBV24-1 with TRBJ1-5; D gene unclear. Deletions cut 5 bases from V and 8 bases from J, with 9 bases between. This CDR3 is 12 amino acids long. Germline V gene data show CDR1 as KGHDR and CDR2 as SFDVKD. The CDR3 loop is CATSVGAEPQHF. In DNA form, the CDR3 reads TGTGCCACCAGTGTTGGCGCGGAGCCCCAGCATTTT.

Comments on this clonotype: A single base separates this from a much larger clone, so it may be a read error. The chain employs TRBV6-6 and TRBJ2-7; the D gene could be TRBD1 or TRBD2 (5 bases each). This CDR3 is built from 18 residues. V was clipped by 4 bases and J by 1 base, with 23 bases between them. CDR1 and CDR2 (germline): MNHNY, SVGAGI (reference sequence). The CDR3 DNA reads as TGTGCCAGCAGTTTGAGGGGTAACGTTGTTTTGGGATCCTACGAGCAGTACTTC. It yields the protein CASSLRGNVVLGSYEQYF.

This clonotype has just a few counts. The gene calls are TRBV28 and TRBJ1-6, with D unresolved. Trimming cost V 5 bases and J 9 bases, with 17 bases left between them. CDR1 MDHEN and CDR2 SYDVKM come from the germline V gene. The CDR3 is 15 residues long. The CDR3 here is CASSRKNPAVSPLHF. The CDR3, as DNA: TGTGCCAGCAGTCGCAAAAACCCGGCGGTTTCACCCCTCCACTTT.

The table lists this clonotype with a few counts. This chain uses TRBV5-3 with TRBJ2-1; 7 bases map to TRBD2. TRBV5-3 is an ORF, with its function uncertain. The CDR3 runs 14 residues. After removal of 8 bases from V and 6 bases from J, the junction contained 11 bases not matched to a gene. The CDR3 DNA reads TGTGCCAGCAGCCACGGACTAGTCGTCAATGAGCAGTTCTTC. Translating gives CASSHGLVVNEQFF.

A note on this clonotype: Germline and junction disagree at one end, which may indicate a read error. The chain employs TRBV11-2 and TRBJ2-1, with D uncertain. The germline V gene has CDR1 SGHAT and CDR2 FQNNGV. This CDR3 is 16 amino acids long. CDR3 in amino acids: CVSSLETYRSDNEQFF. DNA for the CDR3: TGTGTCAGCAGCTTAGAGACGTACCGCTCGGATAATGAGCAGTTCTTC.